Below, 9 T cell receptor beta chains from the same sample are listed, as sequenced in a study of cytomegalovirus exposure and HLA in healthy donors. TCRdb's copy holds only in-frame clones and misses some; the assay was immunoSEQ multiplex PCR. Altogether some 260,000 clones are present, about 90% being singletons, with the ten largest covering roughly 3%. Sequenced input: PBMCs. These receptors all stem from a woman in her thirties in good health and CMV-seronegative.

The chain has TRBV9 and TRBJ2-3; the D is unclear. Germline V gives CDR1 SGDLS, CDR2 YYNGEE. CDR3 length: 15 residues. V was cut by 0 bases and J by 2 bases, with 10 bases left in between. The CDR3 here is CASSVALRVTDTQYF. CDR3 sequence (DNA): TGTGCCAGCAGCGTAGCTCTGAGAGTCACAGATACGCAGTATTTT.

This chain links TRBV7-3 with TRBJ2-3; maybe TRBD1 (6 bases). Between the trimmed V and J ends, which lost 2 bases and 2 bases, there was a span of 11 bases. The CDR3 runs 15 residues. Germline lookup yields CDR1 SGHTA and CDR2 FQGTGA. CDR3 loop: CASSLGTSNTDTQYF. The CDR3 bases are TGTGCCAGCAGCTTAGGGACATCCAACACAGATACGCAGTATTTT.

This clone came up once. The chain combines TRBV7-7 with TRBJ2-7; 7 nucleotides match TRBD1. Germline V gives CDR1 SSHAT, CDR2 FNYEAQ (reference sequence). This CDR3 is built from 14 residues. V shed 4 bases, J shed 2 bases, and the junction held 5 bases outside the gene matches. This CDR3 reads CASSSGQPPYEQYF. CDR3 DNA sequence: TGTGCCAGCAGCTCGGGACAGCCTCCCTACGAGCAGTACTTC. Full variable domain (outside the CDR3, taken from reference TRBV7-7 and TRBJ2-7): GAGVSQSPRYKVTKRGQDVTLRCDPISSHATLYWYQQALGQGPEFLTYFNYEAQPDKSGLPSDRFSAERPEGSISTLTIQRTEQRDSAMYRCASSSGQPPYEQYFGPGTRLTVT.

V usage is TRBV4-1 and J usage is TRBJ1-1; D is unclear. The CDR3 consists of 15 residues. The germline V gene encodes CDR1 MGHRA and CDR2 YSYEKL. V was cut by 3 bases and J by 1 base, with 12 bases left in between. The CDR3 reads CASSHRTDANTEAFF. CDR3 coding DNA: TGCGCCAGCAGCCACCGGACGGATGCGAACACTGAAGCTTTCTTT.

The V and J genes are TRBV7-2 and TRBJ2-7; D remains ambiguous. Trimming cost V 3 bases and J 2 bases, with 11 bases left between them. CDR3 length: 14 amino acids. Germline CDR1 is SGHTA and CDR2 is FQGNSA. The CDR3 nucleotides are TGTGCCAGCAGCTTGACACATAGTACCTACGAGCAGTACTTC. Translation: CASSLTHSTYEQYF.

This clone turned up a few times. The chain is built from TRBV19 and TRBJ2-1; TRBD2 is a possible D gene (5 bases). Germline CDR1 and CDR2: LNHDA and SQIVND (reference sequence). V lost 5 bases, J lost 8 bases, and 28 bases lay in between. The CDR3 contains 18 residues. This CDR3 is CASSLILKDFSSGYEQFF. CDR3 nucleotides: TGTGCCAGTAGTTTAATCCTAAAGGACTTTTCTTCGGGCTATGAGCAGTTCTTC.

V usage is TRBV27 and J usage is TRBJ2-7; D not resolved. Trimming cost V 5 bases and J 0 bases, with 8 bases left between them. The length of the CDR3 is 13 residues. The V gene's germline CDR1 is MNHEY and CDR2 SMNVEV (reference sequence). CDR3 sequence reads: CASSRDASYEQYF. The DNA of the CDR3 is TGTGCCAGCAGTAGAGATGCCTCCTACGAGCAGTACTTC.

The rearrangement joins TRBV7-3 to TRBJ2-4; TRBD2 might be the D (5 bases). V was shortened by 2 bases and J by 8 bases, with 10 bases between the two germline ends. Germline loops: CDR1 SGHTA, CDR2 FQGTGA. This CDR3 comprises 13 residues. The CDR3 sequence: CASSLLATDIQYF. The CDR3 DNA follows: TGTGCCAGCAGCTTACTAGCTACGGACATTCAGTACTTC.

The chain links TRBV4-1 to TRBJ2-7; TRBD2 aligns across 9 bases. Looked up from germline, CDR1 is MGHRA and CDR2 is YSYEKL. Germline trimming cut 3 bases from V and 2 bases from J; bases unmatched to any gene: 11. The CDR3 runs 17 residues. The CDR3, as DNA: TGCGCCAGCAGCCAGGATTCTGGAGCGGGAGGCACCTACGAGCAGTACTTC. It encodes CASSQDSGAGGTYEQYF.